Following are 21 T cell receptor beta chains from one sample sequenced in a study of radiation and T cells in renal cell carcinoma. Produced via immunoSEQ multiplex PCR; TCRdb's table is partial and in-frame only. This sample yields almost 50,000 clones, of which 80% are seen a single time; around 28% belongs to the top ten. Time point of the sample: blood 2 weeks post-SBRT. Regarding treatment: 15 Gy SBRT to primary tumor, nephrectomy 4 weeks later. The material was blood, obtained from a patient whose treatment included radiotherapy and nephrectomy. The source is a woman in her 70s with renal cell carcinoma.

The sample holds one count of this clone. The J gene is TRBJ2-1, the V gene TRBV9; 10 bases align to TRBD2. CDR3 length: 15 residues. Per the germline V gene, CDR1 is SGDLS and CDR2 is YYNGEE. The V and J ends lost 4 bases and 3 bases, in that order; junction bases with no gene match: 4. CDR3 in DNA: TGTGCCAGCAGCCCTAGACTAGCGGGCTACAATGAGCAGTTCTTC. Protein: CASSPRLAGYNEQFF. Variable domain in full (rest from reference TRBV9 and TRBJ2-1): DSGVTQTPKHLITATGQRVTLRCSPRSGDLSVYWYQQSLDQGLQFLIQYYNGEERAKGNILERFSAQQFPDLHSELNLSSLELGDSALYFCASSPRLAGYNEQFFGPGTRLTVL.

V gene TRBV7-3 combines with J gene TRBJ2-1; TRBD1 is a possible D gene (5 bases). CDR3 length: 15 amino acids. The V end was cut by 1 base, the J end by 0 bases, with 7 bases between. Germline values: CDR1 SGHTA, CDR2 FQGTGA. This CDR3 reads CASSLSRGSYNEQFF. DNA of the CDR3: TGTGCCAGCAGCTTAAGTAGGGGCTCCTACAATGAGCAGTTCTTC.

The gene calls are TRBV4-3 and TRBJ2-1; the match to TRBD2 covers 9 bases. The CDR3 totals 18 residues. Germline CDR1 LGHNA, CDR2 YSLEER. After removal of 0 bases from V and 5 bases from J, the junction contained 11 bases not matched to a gene. The CDR3 DNA reads as TGCGCCAGCAGCCAAGATTTCCAGGGGCTAGCGGGGAACAATGAGCAGTTCTTC. It codes for CASSQDFQGLAGNNEQFF.

This sequence joins TRBV5-1 and TRBJ2-1; tentative D call: TRBD1 (7 bases). V was pared by 6 bases and J by 8 bases, with 15 bases between. Germline CDR1 SGHRS, CDR2 YFSETQ. CDR3 length: 13 residues. CDR3 region: CASTRGERYEQFF. The CDR3 nucleotides are TGCGCCAGCACCAGGGGGGAACGCTATGAGCAGTTCTTC.

The J gene is TRBJ2-7, the V gene TRBV5-1; 7 positions agree with TRBD2. The CDR3 contains 15 residues. Germline values: CDR1 SGHRS, CDR2 YFSETQ. Germline trimming cut 5 bases from V and 0 bases from J; bases unmatched to any gene: 8. The CDR3 DNA reads TGCGCCAGCAGGGTGAGTACTAGCGACTCCTACGAGCAGTACTTC. Amino acids: CASRVSTSDSYEQYF.

In DNA form, the CDR3 reads TGTGCCAGCAGCGCCACAGGAGGCACCGGGGAGCTGTTTTTT. Its protein product is CASSATGGTGELFF. The rearrangement links TRBV7-9 to TRBJ2-2; D possibly matches TRBD1 or TRBD2 (5 bases each). The CDR3 spans 14 residues. Germline V gene lookup returns CDR1 SEHNR and CDR2 FQNEAQ (reference sequence). Trimming pared 5 bases from V and 4 bases from J, leaving 11 bases between.

The chain has TRBV5-1 and TRBJ2-1; D is unclear. This CDR3 has 13 residues. Trimming stripped 0 bases from V and 7 bases from J, with 8 bases between. Germline V lookup: CDR1 SGHRS, CDR2 YFSETQ. The CDR3 DNA is TGCGCCAGCAGCTTGGAAGTTGGGAATGAGCAGTTCTTC. It codes for CASSLEVGNEQFF.

This clone was seen more than once but under ten times. J is TRBJ2-7 and V is TRBV7-2; the D is unclear. V was clipped by 3 bases and J by 3 bases, with 3 bases between them. The CDR3 has 11 residues. Germline CDR1 is SGHTA and CDR2 is FQGNSA. The CDR3 DNA is TGTGCCAGCAGCTTTCTCTACGAGCAGTACTTC. Its protein product is CASSFLYEQYF.

This clone was detected ten times or more. The chain joins TRBV7-2 to TRBJ2-2; 10 bases map to TRBD2. Germline trimming cut 2 bases from V and 3 bases from J; bases unmatched to any gene: 0. Germline V CDR1 and CDR2: SGHTA, FQGNSA. CDR3 size: 15 residues. The chain's CDR3 is CASSLLAGDTGELFF. The DNA of the CDR3 is TGTGCCAGCAGCTTACTAGCGGGAGACACCGGGGAGCTGTTTTTT.

Here the CDR3 DNA reads TGCGCCAGCAGCCCCATGACTAGCGGACCTCAAGAGACCCAGTACTTC. Amino acid sequence: CASSPMTSGPQETQYF. The chain recombines TRBV5-1 with TRBJ2-5, with TRBD2 matching 9 bases. The ends lost 4 bases at V and 2 bases at J; junction bases unmatched: 9. Germline V gene lookup returns CDR1 SGHRS and CDR2 YFSETQ. The CDR3 consists of 16 residues. Full variable domain (rest looked up from reference TRBV5-1 and TRBJ2-5): KAGVTQTPRYLIKTRGQQVTLSCSPISGHRSVSWYQQTPGQGLQFLFEYFSETQRNKGNFPGRFSGRQFSNSRSEMNVSTLELGDSALYLCASSPMTSGPQETQYFGPGTRLLVL.

The rearrangement joins TRBV9 to TRBJ1-3, with TRBD1 matching 9 bases. V lost 0 bases, J lost 1 base, and 5 bases stayed unmatched. The CDR3 totals 17 residues. Germline V CDR1 and CDR2: SGDLS, YYNGEE. The CDR3 is CASSVGGQGISGNTIYF. The CDR3 DNA reads TGTGCCAGCAGCGTAGGCGGACAGGGGATATCTGGAAACACCATATATTTT.

The gene calls are TRBV7-2 and TRBJ1-3, with a possible D match to TRBD1 (6 bases). The CDR3 contains 15 residues. Germline CDR1 is SGHTA and CDR2 is FQGNSA. V gave up 2 bases and J gave up 1 base, with 9 bases separating them. CDR3 in amino acids: CASSLLQGSGNTIYF. The CDR3 nucleotides are TGTGCCAGCAGCTTACTCCAGGGGTCTGGAAACACCATATATTTT. The full variable domain, in which reference TRBV7-2 and TRBJ1-3 provide the parts outside the CDR3, is GAGVSQSPSNKVTEKGKDVELRCDPISGHTALYWYRQSLGQGLEFLIYFQGNSAPDKSGLPSDRFSAERTGGSVSTLTIQRTQQEDSAVYLCASSLLQGSGNTIYFGEGSWLTVV.

J is TRBJ2-1 and V is TRBV11-1; D tentatively fits TRBD1 or TRBD2 (6 bases each). CDR1 and CDR2 (germline): SGHAT, FQDESV (reference sequence). Trimming left V 2 bases short and J 15 bases short, with 11 bases between. This CDR3 spans 11 amino acids. CDR3: CASSLPGAMFF. DNA of the CDR3: TGTGCCAGCAGCTTACCGGGGGCCATGTTCTTC.

The genes are TRBV7-2 and TRBJ2-7; tentative D call: TRBD2 (5 bases). V dropped 5 bases and J dropped 1 base, with 15 bases sitting between them. The CDR3 is made up of 15 amino acids. Germline loops: CDR1 SGHTA, CDR2 FQGNSA. CDR3 DNA: TGTGCCAGCAGCCCCATTGGAGGAGTTTCCTACGAGCAGTACTTC. It codes for CASSPIGGVSYEQYF. Together with reference TRBV7-2 and TRBJ2-7, the CDR3 gives the full variable domain: GAGVSQSPSNKVTEKGKDVELRCDPISGHTALYWYRQSLGQGLEFLIYFQGNSAPDKSGLPSDRFSAERTGGSVSTLTIQRTQQEDSAVYLCASSPIGGVSYEQYFGPGTRLTVT.

This sequence joins TRBV7-3 and TRBJ2-5, with D possibly matching TRBD2 (6 bases). Trimming took off 3 bases at V and 4 bases at J, with 12 bases between the two ends. Germline V CDR1 and CDR2: SGHTA, FQGTGA. There are 14 residues in the CDR3. CDR3 sequence reads: CASSFTGVGETQYF. The CDR3 DNA is TGTGCCAGCAGCTTCACGGGAGTGGGAGAGACCCAGTACTTC.

This chain connects TRBV27 to TRBJ1-4; 7 bases are shared with TRBD1. Germline lookup yields CDR1 MNHEY and CDR2 SMNVEV (reference sequence). V gave up 4 bases and J gave up 0 bases; unmatched junction bases: 2. This CDR3 spans 15 amino acids. The CDR3 here is CASSSQGATNEKLFF. CDR3 sequence (DNA): TGTGCCAGCAGTTCCCAGGGGGCAACTAATGAAAAACTGTTTTTT. Based on the CDR3 plus reference TRBV27 and TRBJ1-4, the full variable domain is EAQVTQNPRYLITVTGKKLTVTCSQNMNHEYMSWYRQDPGLGLRQIYYSMNVEVTDKGDVPEGYKVSRKEKRNFPLILESPSPNQTSLYFCASSSQGATNEKLFFGSGTQLSVL.

The chain's CDR3 is CASSPGAGGPDTQYF. CDR3 bases: TGCGCCAGCAGCCCAGGGGCGGGGGGCCCAGATACGCAGTATTTT. This chain connects TRBV5-1 to TRBJ2-3; 8 bases fit TRBD2. CDR1 is SGHRS, CDR2 YFSETQ, per germline. The J segment lost 4 bases and the V segment lost 4 bases, leaving 8 bases of the junction unmatched. This CDR3 comprises 15 residues.

The chain employs TRBV6-5 and TRBJ2-7; 7 bases map to TRBD1. Germline V CDR1 and CDR2: MNHEY, SVGAGI. The V and J ends lost 2 bases and 3 bases, in that order; junction bases with no gene match: 4. The CDR3 contains 14 residues. The CDR3 coding sequence is TGTGCCAGCAGTTACGGGTGGGACAGCTACGAGCAGTACTTC. This sequence encodes CASSYGWDSYEQYF.

The chain carries TRBV25-1 and TRBJ2-7; 10 bases are a match to TRBD1. Germline V CDR1 and CDR2: MGHDK, SYGVNS. The CDR3 contains 13 residues. V lost 10 bases to trimming and J lost 5 bases; unmatched junction nucleotides: 8. The CDR3 coding sequence is TGTGCCACCTCCGGGACAGGGGTGAACGAGCAGTACTTC. Its translation: CATSGTGVNEQYF.

V and J are TRBV11-2 and TRBJ2-3, with a tentative D call TRBD1 (8 bases). Trimming removed 5 bases from V and 0 bases from J, with 15 bases in between. CDR1 SGHAT and CDR2 FQNNGV come from the germline V gene. CDR3 length: 16 amino acids. The CDR3 loop is CASSRGQGGSTDTQYF. Here the CDR3 DNA reads TGTGCCAGCAGCCGAGGACAGGGAGGGAGCACAGATACGCAGTATTTT. Full variable domain (outside the CDR3, taken from reference TRBV11-2 and TRBJ2-3): EAGVAQSPRYKIIEKRQSVAFWCNPISGHATLYWYQQILGQGPKLLIQFQNNGVVDDSQLPKDRFSAERLKGVDSTLKIQPAKLEDSAVYLCASSRGQGGSTDTQYFGPGTRLTVL.

This clone was observed a few times. DNA of the CDR3: TGTGCCAGCAGCTCCAGCCTAGCGGATGGGGAGCTGTTTTTT. Translating gives CASSSSLADGELFF. V and J are TRBV7-9 and TRBJ2-2, with 7 positions matching TRBD2. In germline, CDR1 is SEHNR, CDR2 FQNEAQ (reference sequence). The ends lost 4 bases at V and 8 bases at J; junction bases unmatched: 7. The CDR3 is made up of 14 amino acids.